This T cell receptor beta chain was profiled in a study of a mutant IDH1 vaccine in newly diagnosed glioma. For the study at large: The sex distribution of treated patients was about 62% male and about 38% female, with a mean age of approximately 40 years. Beforehand, treatment had been radiotherapy, temozolomide, or both; the majority received both.

This table comes from immunoSEQ multiplex PCR, and its TCRdb copy is limited to in-frame clones, with some not included. Counted here are some 130,000 clones, roughly 77% occurring once; the ten biggest clones make up under 5.5%. Germline CDR1 and CDR2: SEHNR and FQNEAQ (reference sequence). The CDR3 sequence is 14 residues long. V lost 5 bases to trimming and J lost 9 bases; unmatched junction nucleotides: 6. Overall study results and limits: Whatever changes occurred in top peripheral T cell clonotypes seemed unrelated to pseudoprogression. Detectable vaccine-induced immune responses arose in almost 95% of patients.

Time point indicated: week 11, during vaccination. Vaccination used 300 ug of mutant IDH1 20-mer peptide per dose, with topical imiquimod. Details on this clone: Its target is not known.

The sequencing used PBMCs, collected from a glioma patient whose treatment included an IDH1 peptide vaccine. The source is a middle-aged man with glioma. The chain uses TRBV7-9 and TRBJ2-3; 12 nucleotides match TRBD2. CDR3: CASSQRLAGVTQYF. CDR3 sequence (DNA): TGTGCCAGCAGCCAGCGACTAGCGGGGGTAACGCAGTATTTT. Looking up the rest from reference TRBV7-9 and TRBJ2-3 gives the full variable domain: DTGVSQNPRHKITKRGQNVTFRCDPISEHNRLYWYRQTLGQGPEFLTYFQNEAQLEKSRLLSDRFSAERPKGSFSTLEIQRTEQGDSAMYLCASSQRLAGVTQYFGPGTRLTVL.